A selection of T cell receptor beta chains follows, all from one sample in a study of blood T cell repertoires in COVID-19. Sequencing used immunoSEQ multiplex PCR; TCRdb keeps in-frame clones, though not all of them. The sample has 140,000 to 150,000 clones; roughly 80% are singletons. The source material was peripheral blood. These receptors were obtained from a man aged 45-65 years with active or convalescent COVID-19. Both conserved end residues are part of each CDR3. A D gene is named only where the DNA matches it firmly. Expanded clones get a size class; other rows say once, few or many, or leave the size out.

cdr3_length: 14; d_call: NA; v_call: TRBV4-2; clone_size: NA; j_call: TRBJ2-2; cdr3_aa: CASSQFLEPGELFF; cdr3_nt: TGTGCCAGCAGCCAGTTTCTAGAGCCCGGGGAGCTGTTTTTT
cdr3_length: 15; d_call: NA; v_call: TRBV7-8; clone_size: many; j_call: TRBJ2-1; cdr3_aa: CASSPPRSSYNEQFF; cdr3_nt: TGTGCCAGCAGCCCCCCTAGGAGCTCCTACAATGAGCAGTTCTTC
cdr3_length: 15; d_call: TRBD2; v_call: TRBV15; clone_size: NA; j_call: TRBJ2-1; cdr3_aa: CATSRELAGVNEQFF; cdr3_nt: TGTGCCACCAGCAGAGAACTAGCGGGAGTGAATGAGCAGTTCTTC
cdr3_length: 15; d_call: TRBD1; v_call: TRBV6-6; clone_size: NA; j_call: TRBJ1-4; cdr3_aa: CASSHNTGAHEKLFF; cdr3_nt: TGTGCCAGCAGCCATAATACAGGGGCCCATGAAAAACTGTTTTTT
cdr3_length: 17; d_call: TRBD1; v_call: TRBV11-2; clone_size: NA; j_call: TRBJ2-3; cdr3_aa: CASSLEQAGQGLDTQYF; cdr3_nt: TGTGCCAGCAGCTTAGAACAAGCCGGACAGGGTTTGGATACGCAGTATTTT
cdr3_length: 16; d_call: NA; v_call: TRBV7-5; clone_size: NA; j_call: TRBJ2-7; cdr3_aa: CVRSPPPSGPSYEQYF; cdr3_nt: TGTGTCAGAAGCCCCCCCCCTAGCGGGCCCTCCTACGAGCAGTACTTC
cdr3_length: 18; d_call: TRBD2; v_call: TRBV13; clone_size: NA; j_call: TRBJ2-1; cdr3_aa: CASSLPPRVAGPYNEQFF; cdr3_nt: TGTGCCAGCAGCTTACCCCCACGGGTAGCGGGCCCCTACAATGAGCAGTTCTTC
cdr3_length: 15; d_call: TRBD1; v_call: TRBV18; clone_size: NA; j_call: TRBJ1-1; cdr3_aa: CASSPRQGENTEAFF; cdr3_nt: TGTGCCAGCTCACCGCGACAGGGGGAGAACACTGAAGCTTTCTTT
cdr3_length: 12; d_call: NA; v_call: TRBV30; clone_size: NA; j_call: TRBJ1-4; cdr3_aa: CAWRGANEKLFF; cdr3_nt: TGTGCCTGGAGGGGGGCAAATGAAAAACTGTTTTTT
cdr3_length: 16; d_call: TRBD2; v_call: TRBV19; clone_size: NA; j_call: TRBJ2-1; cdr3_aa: CASSIRTPRGDNEQFF; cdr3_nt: TGTGCCAGTAGTATAAGGACCCCTCGGGGGGACAATGAGCAGTTCTTC
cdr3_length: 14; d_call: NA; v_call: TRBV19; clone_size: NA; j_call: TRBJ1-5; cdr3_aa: CASSIDSYNQPQHF; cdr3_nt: TGTGCCAGTAGTATAGACAGTTACAATCAGCCCCAGCATTTT
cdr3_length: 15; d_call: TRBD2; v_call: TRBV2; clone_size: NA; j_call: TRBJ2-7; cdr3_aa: CASSAIAGGDYEQYF; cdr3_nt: TGTGCCAGCAGCGCCATAGCGGGAGGGGACTACGAGCAGTACTTC
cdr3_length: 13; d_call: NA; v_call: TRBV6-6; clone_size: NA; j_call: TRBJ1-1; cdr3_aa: CASSVQLNTEAFF; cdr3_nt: TGTGCCAGCAGTGTACAGTTGAACACTGAAGCTTTCTTT
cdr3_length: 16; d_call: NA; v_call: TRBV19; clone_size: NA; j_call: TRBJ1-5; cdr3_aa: CASSVFIGGGDQPQHF; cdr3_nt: TGTGCCAGTAGCGTTTTTATAGGTGGGGGGGATCAGCCCCAGCATTTT
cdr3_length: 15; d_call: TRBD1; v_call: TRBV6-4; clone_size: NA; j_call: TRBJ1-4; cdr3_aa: CASTPRRDRAEKLFF; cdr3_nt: TGTGCCAGCACCCCCCGGAGGGACAGGGCTGAAAAACTGTTTTTT
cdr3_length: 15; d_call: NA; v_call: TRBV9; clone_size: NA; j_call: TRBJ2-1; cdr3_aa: CASSSYRDPYNEQFF; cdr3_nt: TGTGCCAGCAGCTCCTACAGGGATCCCTACAATGAGCAGTTCTTC
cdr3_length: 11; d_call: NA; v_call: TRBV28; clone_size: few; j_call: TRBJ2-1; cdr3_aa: CASSWGDPQFF; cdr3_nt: TGTGCCAGCAGTTGGGGGGACCCGCAGTTCTTC
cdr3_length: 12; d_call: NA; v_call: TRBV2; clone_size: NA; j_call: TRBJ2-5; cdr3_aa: CASRGLGETQYF; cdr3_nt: TGTGCCAGCAGGGGCTTGGGAGAGACCCAGTACTTC
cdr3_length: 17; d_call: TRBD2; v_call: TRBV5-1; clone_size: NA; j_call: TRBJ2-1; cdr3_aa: CASSLTLSGSSYNEQFF; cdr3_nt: TGCGCCAGCAGCTTGACCCTTAGCGGGAGCTCCTACAATGAGCAGTTCTTC
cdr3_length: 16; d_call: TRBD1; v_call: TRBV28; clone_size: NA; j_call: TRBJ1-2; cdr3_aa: CASSLGQGVPNYGYTF; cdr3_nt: TGTGCCAGCAGTTTGGGACAGGGCGTTCCTAACTATGGCTACACCTTC
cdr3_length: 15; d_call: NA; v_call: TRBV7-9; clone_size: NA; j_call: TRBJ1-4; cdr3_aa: CASSRRDIVNEKLFF; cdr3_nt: TGTGCCAGCAGCCGCAGGGACATAGTTAATGAAAAACTGTTTTTT
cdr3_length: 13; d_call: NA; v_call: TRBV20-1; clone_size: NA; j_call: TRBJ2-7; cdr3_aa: CSASFQEAYEQYF; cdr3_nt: TGCAGTGCCAGTTTCCAGGAGGCCTACGAGCAGTACTTC
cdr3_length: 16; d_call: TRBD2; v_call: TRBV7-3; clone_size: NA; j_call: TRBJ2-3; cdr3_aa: CASSLTPGLDADTQYF; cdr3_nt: TGTGCCAGCAGCTTAACTCCGGGACTAGACGCAGATACGCAGTATTTT
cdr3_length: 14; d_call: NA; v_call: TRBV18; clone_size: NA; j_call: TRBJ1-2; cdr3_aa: CASSPTPGNYGYTF; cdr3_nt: TGTGCCAGCTCCCCAACGCCAGGAAACTATGGCTACACCTTC
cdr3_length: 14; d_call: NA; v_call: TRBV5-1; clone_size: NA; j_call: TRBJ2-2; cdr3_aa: CASSLGRDGGELFF; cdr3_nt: TGCGCCAGCAGCTTGGGGCGGGACGGGGGGGAGCTGTTTTTT
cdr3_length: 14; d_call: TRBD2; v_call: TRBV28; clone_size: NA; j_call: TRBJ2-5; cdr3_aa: CASSWEGVRETQYF; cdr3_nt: TGTGCCAGCAGTTGGGAGGGAGTCCGAGAGACCCAGTACTTC
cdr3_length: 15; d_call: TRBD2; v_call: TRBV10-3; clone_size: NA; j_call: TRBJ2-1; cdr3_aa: CAITPTSGIHGEQFF; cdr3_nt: TGTGCCATCACCCCGACTAGCGGTATTCACGGTGAGCAGTTCTTC
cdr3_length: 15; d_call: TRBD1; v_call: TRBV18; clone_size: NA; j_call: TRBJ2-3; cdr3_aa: CATRPGQGYTDTQYF; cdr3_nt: TGTGCCACGAGACCGGGACAGGGGTACACAGATACGCAGTATTTT
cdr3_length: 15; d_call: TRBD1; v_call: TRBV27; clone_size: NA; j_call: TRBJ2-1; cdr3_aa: CASSFLGQGYNEQFF; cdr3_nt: TGTGCCAGCAGTTTCCTCGGACAGGGGTACAATGAGCAGTTCTTC
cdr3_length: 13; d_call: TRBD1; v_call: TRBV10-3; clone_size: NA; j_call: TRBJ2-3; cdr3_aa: CAISGQGADTQYF; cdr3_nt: TGTGCCATCAGCGGACAGGGGGCAGATACGCAGTATTTT
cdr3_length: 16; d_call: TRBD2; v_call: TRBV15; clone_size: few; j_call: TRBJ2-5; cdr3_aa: CATSRVRGLATETQYF; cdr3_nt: TGTGCCACCAGCAGAGTACGGGGACTAGCGACGGAGACCCAGTACTTC
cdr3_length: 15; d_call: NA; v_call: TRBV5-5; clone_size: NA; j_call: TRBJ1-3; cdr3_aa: CASSLVAGVGNTIYF; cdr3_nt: TGTGCCAGCAGCTTGGTGGCAGGGGTGGGAAACACCATATATTTT
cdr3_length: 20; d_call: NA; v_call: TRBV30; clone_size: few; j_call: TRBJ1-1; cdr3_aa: CAWSALKRTPDPLMNTEAFF; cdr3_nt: TGTGCCTGGAGTGCCCTGAAAAGGACACCTGACCCACTCATGAACACTGAAGCTTTCTTT
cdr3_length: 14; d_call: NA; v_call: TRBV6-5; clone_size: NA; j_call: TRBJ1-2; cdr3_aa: CASSYTGQSVGYTF; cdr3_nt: TGTGCCAGCAGTTACACCGGACAGAGCGTCGGCTACACCTTC
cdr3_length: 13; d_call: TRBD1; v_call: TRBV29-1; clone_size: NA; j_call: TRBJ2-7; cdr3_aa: CSASDRGLYEQYF; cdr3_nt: TGCAGCGCTTCGGACAGGGGGCTCTACGAGCAGTACTTC
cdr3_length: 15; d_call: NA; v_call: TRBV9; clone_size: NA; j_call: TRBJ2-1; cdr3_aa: CASSVAEGSYNEQFF; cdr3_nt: TGTGCCAGCAGCGTAGCGGAGGGTTCCTACAATGAGCAGTTCTTC
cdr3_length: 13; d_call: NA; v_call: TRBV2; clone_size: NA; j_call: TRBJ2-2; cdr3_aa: CASSEGAYGELFF; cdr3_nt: TGTGCCAGCAGTGAGGGGGCGTACGGGGAGCTGTTTTTT
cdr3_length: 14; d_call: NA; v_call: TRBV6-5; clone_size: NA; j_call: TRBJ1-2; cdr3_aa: CAGGYSGVNYGYTF; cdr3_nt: TGTGCCGGGGGGTATTCGGGAGTCAACTATGGCTACACCTTC
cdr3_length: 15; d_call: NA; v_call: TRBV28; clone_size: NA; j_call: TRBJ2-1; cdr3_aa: CASSLIFSSYNEQFF; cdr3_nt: TGTGCCAGCAGTCTTATCTTCAGCTCCTACAATGAGCAGTTCTTC
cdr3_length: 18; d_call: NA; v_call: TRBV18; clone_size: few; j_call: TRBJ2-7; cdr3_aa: CASSPAPVSSFPTYEQYF; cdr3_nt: TGTGCCAGCTCACCAGCGCCCGTGAGTAGCTTCCCCACCTACGAGCAGTACTTC
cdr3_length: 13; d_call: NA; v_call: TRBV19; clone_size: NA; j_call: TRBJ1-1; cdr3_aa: CASSPYLNTEAFF; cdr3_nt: TGTGCCAGTAGTCCTTACTTGAACACTGAAGCTTTCTTT
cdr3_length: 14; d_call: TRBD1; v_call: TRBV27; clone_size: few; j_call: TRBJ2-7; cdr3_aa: CASSLIGTGPEQYF; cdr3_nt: TGTGCCAGCAGTTTAATTGGGACAGGGCCTGAGCAGTACTTC
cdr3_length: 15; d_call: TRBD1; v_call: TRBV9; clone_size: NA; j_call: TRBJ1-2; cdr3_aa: CASSVGGGLGYGYTF; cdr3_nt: TGTGCCAGCAGCGTAGGAGGGGGCTTAGGGTATGGCTACACCTTC
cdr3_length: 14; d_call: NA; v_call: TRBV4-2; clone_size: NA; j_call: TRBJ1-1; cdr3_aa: CASSQETVNTEAFF; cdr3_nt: TGTGCCAGCAGCCAAGAAACAGTGAACACTGAAGCTTTCTTT
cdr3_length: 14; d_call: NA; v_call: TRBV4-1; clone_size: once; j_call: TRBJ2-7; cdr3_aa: CASSPRDISYEQYF; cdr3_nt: TGCGCCAGCAGCCCTCGGGACATATCCTACGAGCAGTACTTC
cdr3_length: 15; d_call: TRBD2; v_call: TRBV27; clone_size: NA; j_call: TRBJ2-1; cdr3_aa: CASSLFGTSGNEQFF; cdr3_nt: TGTGCCAGCAGTTTATTTGGGACTAGCGGCAATGAGCAGTTCTTC
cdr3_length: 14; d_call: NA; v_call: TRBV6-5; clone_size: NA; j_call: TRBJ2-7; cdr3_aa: CASSSGLLSYEQYF; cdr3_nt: TGTGCCAGCAGCTCGGGACTCCTCTCCTACGAGCAGTACTTC
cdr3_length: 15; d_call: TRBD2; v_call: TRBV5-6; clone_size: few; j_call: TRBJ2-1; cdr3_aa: CASSFLLAGGEEQFF; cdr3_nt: TGTGCCAGCAGCTTCCTCCTAGCGGGAGGGGAAGAGCAGTTCTTC
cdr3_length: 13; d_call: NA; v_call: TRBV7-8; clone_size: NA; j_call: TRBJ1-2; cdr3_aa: CASSGGQSYGYTF; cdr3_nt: TGTGCCAGCAGCGGCGGGCAAAGCTATGGCTACACCTTC
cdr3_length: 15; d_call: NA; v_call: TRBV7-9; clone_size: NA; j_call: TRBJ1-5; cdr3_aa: CASSLGIQGSQPQHF; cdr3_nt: TGTGCCAGCAGCTTAGGGATCCAGGGCTCTCAGCCCCAGCATTTT
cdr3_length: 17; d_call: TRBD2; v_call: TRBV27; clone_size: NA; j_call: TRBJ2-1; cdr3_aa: CATLSQILTSGPNEQFF; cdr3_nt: TGTGCCACCCTTTCCCAGATCCTGACTAGCGGTCCCAATGAGCAGTTCTTC
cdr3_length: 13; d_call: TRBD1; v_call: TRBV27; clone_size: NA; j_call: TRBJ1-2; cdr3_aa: CASSFRDRGGYTF; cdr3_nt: TGTGCCAGCAGTTTCCGGGACAGGGGTGGCTACACCTTC
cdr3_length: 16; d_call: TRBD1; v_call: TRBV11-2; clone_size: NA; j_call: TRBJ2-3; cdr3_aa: CASSLQQGSRTDTQYF; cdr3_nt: TGTGCCAGCAGCTTACAACAGGGGTCACGCACAGATACGCAGTATTTT
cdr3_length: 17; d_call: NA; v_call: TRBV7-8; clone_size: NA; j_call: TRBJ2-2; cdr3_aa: CASSYRTATSNTGELFF; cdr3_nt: TGTGCCAGCAGTTACAGAACGGCTACCTCGAACACCGGGGAGCTGTTTTTT
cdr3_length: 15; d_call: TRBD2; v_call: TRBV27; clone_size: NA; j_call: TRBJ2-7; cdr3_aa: CASSFTAGGPNEQYF; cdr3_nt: TGTGCCAGCAGTTTTACGGCGGGAGGGCCAAACGAGCAGTACTTC
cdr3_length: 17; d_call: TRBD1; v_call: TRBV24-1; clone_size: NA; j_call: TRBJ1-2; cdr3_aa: CATSDDPGQGRDYGYTF; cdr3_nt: TGTGCCACCAGTGATGATCCGGGACAGGGTAGGGACTATGGCTACACCTTC
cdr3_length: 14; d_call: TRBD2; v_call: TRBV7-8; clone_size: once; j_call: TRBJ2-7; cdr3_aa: CATNPGLAFWEQYF; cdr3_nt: TGTGCCACTAACCCGGGACTAGCGTTTTGGGAGCAGTACTTC